These T cell receptor beta chains were read from a single sample in a study of cytomegalovirus exposure and HLA in healthy donors. Sequencing used immunoSEQ multiplex PCR; TCRdb keeps in-frame clones, though not all of them. The table lists about 190,000 clones, more than 60% of them singletons. Sequencing used PBMCs. These receptors came from a woman aged 30 to 39 in good health and CMV-seropositive. CDR3s include the opening cysteine and the closing phenylalanine or tryptophan. D genes are given only for firm matches. A clone size is listed for some rows: how often the clone was seen (once, few, many), or a class if it is expanded.

CDR3 DNA: TGTGCCAGCAGTTACTCGGACAGGGGGGTATACGAGCAGTACTTC
CDR3 protein: CASSYSDRGVYEQYF
V gene: TRBV6-5
clone size: NA
CDR3 length: 15
J gene: TRBJ2-7
D gene: TRBD1

CDR3 DNA: TGTGCCAGCAGTTTATCCCGACAACTGATACTGGGCTACACCTTC
CDR3 protein: CASSLSRQLILGYTF
V gene: TRBV28
clone size: NA
CDR3 length: 15
J gene: TRBJ1-2
D gene: NA

CDR3 DNA: TGTGCCAGCAGTCCCAGAGGACAGCACTATGGCTACACCTTC
CDR3 protein: CASSPRGQHYGYTF
V gene: TRBV27
clone size: NA
CDR3 length: 14
J gene: TRBJ1-2
D gene: NA

CDR3 DNA: TGTGCCAGCAGTACCGGGACAGAGGGAAACACCATATATTTT
CDR3 protein: CASSTGTEGNTIYF
V gene: TRBV6-5
clone size: NA
CDR3 length: 14
J gene: TRBJ1-3
D gene: TRBD1

CDR3 DNA: TGTGCCACCAGCAGGCCCGGACAGGGGTTCTATGGCTACACCTTC
CDR3 protein: CATSRPGQGFYGYTF
V gene: TRBV15
clone size: NA
CDR3 length: 15
J gene: TRBJ1-2
D gene: TRBD1

CDR3 DNA: TGCAGCGTTAGGACAGGGTGGGACGAAAAACTGTTTTTT
CDR3 protein: CSVRTGWDEKLFF
V gene: TRBV29-1
clone size: NA
CDR3 length: 13
J gene: TRBJ1-4
D gene: TRBD1

CDR3 DNA: TGTGCCAGCAGCCAAGGTTTGTGGACTAGCGGTATCGGAGGCAAAAACATTCAGTACTTC
CDR3 protein: CASSQGLWTSGIGGKNIQYF
V gene: TRBV4-2
clone size: NA
CDR3 length: 20
J gene: TRBJ2-4
D gene: TRBD2

CDR3 DNA: TGTGCCAGCAGTGCTCAGGGGCCTAACAATGAGCAGTTCTTC
CDR3 protein: CASSAQGPNNEQFF
V gene: TRBV2
clone size: NA
CDR3 length: 14
J gene: TRBJ2-1
D gene: NA

CDR3 DNA: TGTGCCAGCAGGCCGACAGGGGCGCGGAATCAGCCCCAGCATTTT
CDR3 protein: CASRPTGARNQPQHF
V gene: TRBV27
clone size: NA
CDR3 length: 15
J gene: TRBJ1-5
D gene: TRBD1

CDR3 DNA: TGTGCCAGCAGCCCCCGGGATGCCGCGAGCTATGGCTACACCTTC
CDR3 protein: CASSPRDAASYGYTF
V gene: TRBV5-4
clone size: NA
CDR3 length: 15
J gene: TRBJ1-2
D gene: NA

CDR3 DNA: TGTGCCAGCAGTTTATCGGCGGGGGCGAGCACAGATACGCAGTATTTT
CDR3 protein: CASSLSAGASTDTQYF
V gene: TRBV27
clone size: NA
CDR3 length: 16
J gene: TRBJ2-3
D gene: NA

CDR3 DNA: TGTGCCAGTAGTATTGACCCGACGACAGGGGGTAAGACCGGGGAGCTGTTTTTT
CDR3 protein: CASSIDPTTGGKTGELFF
V gene: TRBV19
clone size: once
CDR3 length: 18
J gene: TRBJ2-2
D gene: TRBD1

CDR3 DNA: TGCACCAGCAGCCAAGACCACAGGGGGGATGGCTACACCTTC
CDR3 protein: CTSSQDHRGDGYTF
V gene: TRBV1
clone size: NA
CDR3 length: 14
J gene: TRBJ1-2
D gene: NA

CDR3 DNA: TGTGCCAGCAGCCCAGACAGAGTGTTCTATGGCTACACCTTC
CDR3 protein: CASSPDRVFYGYTF
V gene: TRBV9
clone size: once
CDR3 length: 14
J gene: TRBJ1-2
D gene: NA

CDR3 DNA: TGTGCCAGCAGCTTAGCGGTTTTCAGCTCCTACAATGAGCAGTTCTTC
CDR3 protein: CASSLAVFSSYNEQFF
V gene: TRBV7-6
clone size: NA
CDR3 length: 16
J gene: TRBJ2-1
D gene: NA

CDR3 DNA: TGTGCCAGCTCCCCCGGAGGAAGTGAGCAGTACTTC
CDR3 protein: CASSPGGSEQYF
V gene: TRBV18
clone size: NA
CDR3 length: 12
J gene: TRBJ2-7
D gene: NA

CDR3 DNA: TGTGCCAGCAGCCAAATCCCGCCTCGGGATGGCTACACCTTC
CDR3 protein: CASSQIPPRDGYTF
V gene: TRBV4-2
clone size: NA
CDR3 length: 14
J gene: TRBJ1-2
D gene: NA

CDR3 DNA: TGTGCCAGCAGACGGGACAGGGGGTATACTGAAGCTTTCTTT
CDR3 protein: CASRRDRGYTEAFF
V gene: TRBV2
clone size: NA
CDR3 length: 14
J gene: TRBJ1-1
D gene: TRBD1

CDR3 DNA: TGTGCCAGCAGTCCCCGGACTGGAAACACCGGGGAGCTGTTTTTT
CDR3 protein: CASSPRTGNTGELFF
V gene: TRBV28
clone size: NA
CDR3 length: 15
J gene: TRBJ2-2
D gene: NA

CDR3 DNA: TGTGCCAGCAGACTTGGACTGGCGAACACTGAAGCTTTCTTT
CDR3 protein: CASRLGLANTEAFF
V gene: TRBV7-2
clone size: few
CDR3 length: 14
J gene: TRBJ1-1
D gene: NA

CDR3 DNA: TGTGCCAGCAGTTTAGCGGGTGACCCCTACGAGCAGTACTTC
CDR3 protein: CASSLAGDPYEQYF
V gene: TRBV28
clone size: NA
CDR3 length: 14
J gene: TRBJ2-7
D gene: NA

CDR3 DNA: TGTGCCAGCTCACCGGAACAGGGGTCAGGCACTGAAGCTTTCTTT
CDR3 protein: CASSPEQGSGTEAFF
V gene: TRBV18
clone size: NA
CDR3 length: 15
J gene: TRBJ1-1
D gene: TRBD1

CDR3 DNA: TGTGCCAGCAGTGTAGAGTCAGGGTTTGGTGAAGCTTTCTTT
CDR3 protein: CASSVESGFGEAFF
V gene: TRBV6-1
clone size: few
CDR3 length: 14
J gene: TRBJ1-1
D gene: NA

CDR3 DNA: TGTGCCAGCAGTTACCGGACAGATACTGGCTACACCTTC
CDR3 protein: CASSYRTDTGYTF
V gene: TRBV6-5
clone size: once
CDR3 length: 13
J gene: TRBJ1-2
D gene: NA

CDR3 DNA: TGTGCCAGCGGAAGACCCACAGGGGGCGCCCACTATGGCTACACCTTC
CDR3 protein: CASGRPTGGAHYGYTF
V gene: TRBV28
clone size: NA
CDR3 length: 16
J gene: TRBJ1-2
D gene: TRBD1

CDR3 DNA: TGTGCCACTGTACAGGGGGTGGGCAATCAGCCCCAGCATTTT
CDR3 protein: CATVQGVGNQPQHF
V gene: TRBV19
clone size: NA
CDR3 length: 14
J gene: TRBJ1-5
D gene: TRBD1

CDR3 DNA: TGTGCCAGCAGACCAACACCGACAGGGGGCTCAGGAAACACCATATATTTT
CDR3 protein: CASRPTPTGGSGNTIYF
V gene: TRBV7-2
clone size: NA
CDR3 length: 17
J gene: TRBJ1-3
D gene: TRBD1

CDR3 DNA: TGTGCCAGCAGCGCCCGACAGGTTTACAATGAGCAGTTCTTC
CDR3 protein: CASSARQVYNEQFF
V gene: TRBV7-9
clone size: NA
CDR3 length: 14
J gene: TRBJ2-1
D gene: NA

CDR3 DNA: TGTGCCAGCAGCAGACAGGCACCAATGTCCCAGTACTTC
CDR3 protein: CASSRQAPMSQYF
V gene: TRBV27
clone size: NA
CDR3 length: 13
J gene: TRBJ2-5
D gene: NA

CDR3 DNA: TGTGCCTGGAGTGTCTTTGGACAGGGGAATCAGCCCCAGCATTTT
CDR3 protein: CAWSVFGQGNQPQHF
V gene: TRBV30
clone size: NA
CDR3 length: 15
J gene: TRBJ1-5
D gene: TRBD1

CDR3 DNA: TGTGCCAGCAGCTTCATACAGGGTGGACGTAGGGAGCAGTACTTC
CDR3 protein: CASSFIQGGRREQYF
V gene: TRBV11-2
clone size: few
CDR3 length: 15
J gene: TRBJ2-7
D gene: NA

CDR3 DNA: TGTGCCAGCAGCCCGGACAGGGGTTGGGATGAAAAACTGTTTTTT
CDR3 protein: CASSPDRGWDEKLFF
V gene: TRBV7-9
clone size: NA
CDR3 length: 15
J gene: TRBJ1-4
D gene: TRBD1

CDR3 DNA: TGTGCCAGCAGCTTACGCGGTAGCGGGAGTTCCTACGAGCAGTACTTC
CDR3 protein: CASSLRGSGSSYEQYF
V gene: TRBV11-2
clone size: NA
CDR3 length: 16
J gene: TRBJ2-7
D gene: TRBD2

CDR3 DNA: TGCGCCAGCAGCTTGGCAGGAATCGGGAACGAGCAGTACTTC
CDR3 protein: CASSLAGIGNEQYF
V gene: TRBV5-1
clone size: NA
CDR3 length: 14
J gene: TRBJ2-7
D gene: NA

CDR3 DNA: TGTGCCAGCAGTTTGAACGTGGAGGCTGGAAACACCATATATTTT
CDR3 protein: CASSLNVEAGNTIYF
V gene: TRBV27
clone size: NA
CDR3 length: 15
J gene: TRBJ1-3
D gene: NA

CDR3 DNA: TGTGCCAGCAGCTCGATTATCTTGGGACAGCCAGAAGCTTTCTTT
CDR3 protein: CASSSIILGQPEAFF
V gene: TRBV11-2
clone size: NA
CDR3 length: 15
J gene: TRBJ1-1
D gene: TRBD1

CDR3 DNA: TGTGCCTGGAGGGAGACAGGGGGCCCTACCTACGAGCAGTACTTC
CDR3 protein: CAWRETGGPTYEQYF
V gene: TRBV30
clone size: NA
CDR3 length: 15
J gene: TRBJ2-7
D gene: TRBD1

CDR3 DNA: TGCAGCGTAGGAGGTGAAGCTTTCTTT
CDR3 protein: CSVGGEAFF
V gene: TRBV29-1
clone size: few
CDR3 length: 9
J gene: TRBJ1-1
D gene: NA

CDR3 DNA: TGTGCCAGCTCACCTAGCGGGAGTGAGCAGTACTTC
CDR3 protein: CASSPSGSEQYF
V gene: TRBV18
clone size: NA
CDR3 length: 12
J gene: TRBJ2-7
D gene: TRBD2

CDR3 DNA: TGCGCCAGCAGCTTGGGGACAGGGGTTAACTATGGCTACACCTTC
CDR3 protein: CASSLGTGVNYGYTF
V gene: TRBV5-1
clone size: NA
CDR3 length: 15
J gene: TRBJ1-2
D gene: TRBD1

CDR3 DNA: TGCGCCAGCAGCTTGGCCGGGGGGTGGCGGAATGGCTACACCTTC
CDR3 protein: CASSLAGGWRNGYTF
V gene: TRBV5-1
clone size: NA
CDR3 length: 15
J gene: TRBJ1-2
D gene: NA